What follows is one T cell receptor (beta chain) and its context. Its antigen is currently not known. A much larger clone lies a single base off, so this may be a read error. These data originate in a study of identical twins (TCRdb year 2016). About the full investigation: To test whether fetal clonotypes persist, the study used deep sequencing on TCR alpha and beta repertoires from monozygotic twins, unrelated adults of various ages, and cord blood. To rule out contamination, the twin experiments were replicated at different times with different library preparation protocols. Overall study results and their limits: Excess twin sharing in beta out-of-frame sequences was weaker because fewer shared sequences lowered the signal-to-noise ratio. Abundant cord blood beta clonotypes carried fewer insertions; young adult naive repertoires showed a weaker similar trend, while memory repertoires showed none. Because the same donors could not be followed over many years, conclusions were based on cross-sectional statistical analysis. Invariant T cells such as MAIT and iNKT could partly confound zero-insertion analyses, although diverse VJ usage argued against such confounding for most clonotypes. Recombination models systematically underestimated out-of-frame TCR alpha sharing in monozygotic twins but agreed with sharing between unrelated individuals. Compared with coincidental sharing between unrelated individuals, out-of-frame TCR alpha sequences shared between twins had an excess of sequences with low generation probability.

The CDR3, cysteine through phenylalanine, is 11 amino acids long. CDR3 DNA only is kept here, 33 bases in frame from base 1. The V and J ends are trimmed by 2 bases and 6 bases, leaving 4 bases between them. Libraries were prepared through 5' RACE. Sequencing was carried out with an Illumina HiSeq 2000. A universal primer binding site was added through template switching, and the final cDNA carried a unique molecular identifier so that TCR cDNA molecules could be counted accurately. Specific primers in the conserved constant-segment region were used to synthesize first-strand cDNA for TCR alpha and beta chains. To control for contamination, each cDNA library was double barcoded with a SMART-Mk sample barcode plus Illumina barcodes. TruSeq adapter sequences, together with Illumina sample barcodes, were added in two successive PCR steps. TCR alpha and beta cDNA libraries were sequenced on the Illumina HiSeq platform with custom primers. Concerning the study's data processing: Raw reads were processed with MiGEC to extract unique molecular identifiers, and MiXCR was used to determine CDR3 positions. For each individual, recombination models were inferred using an EM algorithm with the repgenHMM and IGoR tools. The analysis of shared clonotypes was done with the tcR package in R, with sharing normalized by the product of cloneset sizes. Out-of-frame nonproductive sequences were analyzed to study raw recombination free of thymic and clonal selection effects. TCRdb passed the public sequencing reads through fastp at Q25 and MiXCR, retaining productive beta sequences. Duplicate CDR3 protein sequences are folded into a single record with the most common DNA and genes. Clone size and V and J calls follow TCRdb, not the original study. This sample holds some 790,000 distinct CDR3 sequences; over 15% were observed only once. The ten largest clonotypes hold 10% to 15% of the sample.

Only healthy Caucasian donors were included. Three pairs of female monozygotic twins, all aged about 18 to 30 years, made up the twin cohort. Peripheral blood mononuclear cells were used as the source from which RNA for TCR libraries was isolated. The same sample was also studied in work on T cells expressing NK-cell markers. Per that second paper: TCR beta-chain repertoires were profiled in sorted CD3+CD56+NKG2C+, CD3+CD56+NKG2C- and CD3+CD56-NKG2C+ T-cell subsets from roughly eight donors. Among the eight sequenced donors, only one was HCMV-seronegative, while the other seven were HCMV-seropositive. To restrict sorting to alphabetaTCR-expressing T cells, an anti-gammadeltaTCR antibody was added in several experiments. In a handful of donors, the dominant CD3+CD56+NKG2C+ clonotypes were among the top 10 CD8+ clonotypes and accounted for about 1.0-7.5% of CD8+ T cells. Those dominant clonotypes were again the most abundant among CD3+CD56-NKG2C+ cells in a few donors, at about 25-60.1%. It remained unclear whether the expanded NKG2C-expressing T cell clones were specific for HCMV antigens. The study sequenced eight donors, all healthy volunteers chosen at random: three men and five women. HCMV serostatus was determined by detecting HCMV-specific IgG in serum with a commercial ELISA kit. For over 5 donors, bulk peripheral blood T-cell repertoires were also sequenced from unsorted PBMC. MIGEC handled demultiplexing of the reads and grouping by UMI, while MiTCR was used to assemble and quantify clonotypes. To exclude erroneous sequences, only TCR cDNA sequences supported by at least two reads were retained. The tcR package was used for downstream repertoire analysis, and clonotypes were matched between fractions using CDR3 nucleotide sequence together with V segment. VDJmatch was used to annotate antigen specificity against VDJdb, with one amino acid substitution allowed in CDR3.

The sequenced material came from PBMCs. The rearrangement joined TRBV12-3 or TRBV12-4 to TRBJ1-2, with the D gene uncertain. The TCR comes from a young woman in good health. The CDR3 protein: CASSLSDGYTF. The DNA reads TGTGCCAGCAGTTTAAGTGATGGCTACACCTTC.